Listed below are T cell receptor beta chains from one sample, sequenced in a study of T cell responses to AZD1222 COVID-19 vaccine. The repertoire was sequenced with immunoSEQ multiplex PCR; TCRdb's copy has only in-frame clones and lacks some. The table includes 100,000 to 130,000 clones, 87% detected once. Sequences were derived from peripheral blood, sampled 28 days after the second AZD1222 dose. Receptors were obtained from an adult who received the AZD1222 COVID-19 vaccine. Each CDR3 is given with its conserved first and last residue. A D gene is named only where the DNA matches it firmly. The size field is filled for only some rows; it gives once, few, many or a size class.

J | size | D | V | CDR3 | DNA
TRBJ1-6 | NA | NA | TRBV18 | CASSPPGTVNSPLHF | TGTGCCAGCTCACCACCCGGGACCGTAAATTCACCCCTCCACTTT
TRBJ1-6 | NA | NA | TRBV7-2 | CASSPRGGNSPLHF | TGTGCCAGCAGCCCTCGCGGGGGGAATTCACCCCTCCACTTT
TRBJ1-1 | NA | NA | TRBV30 | CAWSVGTGGTEAFF | TGTGCCTGGAGTGTAGGGACGGGAGGGACTGAAGCTTTCTTT
TRBJ1-5 | few | NA | TRBV28 | CASSLILSGQPQHF | TGTGCCAGCAGTTTAATACTCTCGGGTCAGCCCCAGCATTTT
TRBJ2-3 | few | NA | TRBV7-6 | CASSLAGAAQHTQYF | TGTGCCAGCAGCCTAGCAGGGGCCGCCCAACATACGCAGTATTTT
TRBJ1-2 | NA | NA | TRBV28 | CASRDLDRPYGYTF | TGTGCCAGCAGGGACCTAGACAGACCCTATGGCTACACCTTC
TRBJ2-7 | NA | NA | TRBV7-6 | CASSLGGAEQYF | TGTGCCAGCAGCTTAGGGGGGGCCGAGCAGTACTTC
TRBJ2-1 | NA | NA | TRBV28 | CASSLDGTQQWGSYNEQFF | TGTGCCAGCAGTTTAGATGGGACACAGCAATGGGGCTCCTACAATGAGCAGTTCTTC
TRBJ1-3 | NA | NA | TRBV10-3 | CAISEGGGSGNTIYF | TGTGCCATCAGTGAGGGGGGGGGCTCTGGAAACACCATATATTTT
TRBJ1-1 | NA | NA | TRBV5-1 | CASSLSEFNTEAFF | TGCGCCAGCAGCTTATCCGAATTTAACACTGAAGCTTTCTTT
TRBJ1-1 | NA | TRBD1 | TRBV6-5 | CASSGQGFTEAFF | TGTGCCAGCAGCGGACAGGGTTTCACTGAAGCTTTCTTT
TRBJ1-1 | NA | NA | TRBV30 | CAWSPSGPEAFF | TGTGCCTGGAGCCCGTCGGGTCCTGAAGCTTTCTTT
TRBJ1-6 | NA | NA | TRBV10-3 | CAISEWGRGNSPLHF | TGTGCCATCAGTGAATGGGGGCGCGGGAATTCACCCCTCCACTTT
TRBJ2-7 | once | NA | TRBV20-1 | CSATDSVEQYF | TGCAGTGCCACGGACAGTGTGGAGCAGTACTTC
TRBJ2-2 | NA | NA | TRBV27 | CASSLILGTFGGELFF | TGTGCCAGCAGTTTAATACTCGGCACTTTCGGGGGGGAGCTGTTTTTT
TRBJ1-5 | few | NA | TRBV6-1 | CASSEGPNNQPQHF | TGTGCCAGCAGTGAGGGACCGAACAATCAGCCCCAGCATTTT
TRBJ2-1 | NA | TRBD1 | TRBV3-1/TRBV3-2 | CASSPWEGGLSYNEQFF | TGTGCCAGCAGCCCGTGGGAAGGGGGCCTCTCCTACAATGAGCAGTTCTTC
TRBJ1-2 | NA | NA | TRBV6-5 | CASTGDRSYGYTF | TGTGCCAGCACCGGAGACAGGTCCTATGGCTACACCTTC
TRBJ2-2 | once | TRBD1 | TRBV2 | CASSVARGKAGELFF | TGTGCCAGCAGTGTTGCCAGGGGGAAGGCCGGGGAGCTGTTTTTT
TRBJ1-3 | NA | NA | TRBV7-2 | CASSSGIFSGNTIYF | TGTGCCAGCAGCTCCGGGATCTTCTCTGGAAACACCATATATTTT
TRBJ2-5 | NA | NA | TRBV6-2/TRBV6-3 | CASSYGFLETQYF | TGTGCCAGCAGTTACGGTTTCTTAGAGACCCAGTACTTC
TRBJ1-3 | once | NA | TRBV6-5 | CASNQYSGNTIYF | TGTGCCAGCAACCAGTACTCTGGAAACACCATATATTTT
TRBJ2-1 | NA | TRBD2 | TRBV5-5 | CASSLVLAGASEQFF | TGTGCCAGCAGCTTGGTGCTAGCGGGGGCCAGTGAGCAGTTCTTC
TRBJ1-2 | NA | NA | TRBV9 | CASSVVSGYGYTF | TGTGCCAGCAGCGTAGTGTCCGGCTATGGCTACACCTTC
TRBJ1-2 | NA | NA | TRBV6-5 | CASSPRGASGYTF | TGTGCCAGCAGTCCCCGTGGGGCGTCTGGCTACACCTTC
TRBJ2-2 | NA | NA | TRBV27 | CASSLFEALTNTGELFF | TGTGCCAGCAGTTTATTTGAGGCTCTGACGAACACCGGGGAGCTGTTTTTT
TRBJ1-6 | NA | NA | TRBV28 | CASSGWQGRDSPLHF | TGTGCCAGCAGCGGCTGGCAGGGGAGGGATTCACCCCTCCACTTT
TRBJ1-5 | NA | NA | TRBV30 | CAWSPGHDQPQHF | TGTGCCTGGAGTCCAGGGCATGATCAGCCCCAGCATTTT
TRBJ2-7 | NA | NA | TRBV5-1 | CASSQGGSYEQYF | TGCGCCAGCAGCCAGGGAGGATCCTACGAGCAGTACTTC
TRBJ2-1 | NA | TRBD2 | TRBV18 | CASSPLGTSGGPREQFF | TGTGCCAGCTCACCTCTTGGGACTAGCGGGGGCCCCCGGGAGCAGTTCTTC
TRBJ1-5 | NA | NA | TRBV19 | CASSQRGRALEQPQHF | TGTGCCAGTAGCCAAAGAGGGAGAGCCCTTGAACAGCCCCAGCATTTT